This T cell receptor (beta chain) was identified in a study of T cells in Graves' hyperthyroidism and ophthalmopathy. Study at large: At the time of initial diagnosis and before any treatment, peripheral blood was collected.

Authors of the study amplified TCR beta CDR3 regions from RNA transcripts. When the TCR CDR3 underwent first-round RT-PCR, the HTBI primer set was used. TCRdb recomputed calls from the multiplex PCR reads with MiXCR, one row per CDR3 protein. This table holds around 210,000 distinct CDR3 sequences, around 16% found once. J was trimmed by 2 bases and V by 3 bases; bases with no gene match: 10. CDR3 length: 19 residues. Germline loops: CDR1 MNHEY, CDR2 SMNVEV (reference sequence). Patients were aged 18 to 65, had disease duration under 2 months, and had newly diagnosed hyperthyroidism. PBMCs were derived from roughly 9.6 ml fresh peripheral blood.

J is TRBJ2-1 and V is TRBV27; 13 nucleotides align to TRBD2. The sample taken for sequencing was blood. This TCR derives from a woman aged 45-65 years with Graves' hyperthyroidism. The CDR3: CASSFLPTSGRSPYNEQFF. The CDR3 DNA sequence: TGTGCCAGCAGTTTCCTACCGACTAGCGGGAGGAGTCCCTACAATGAGCAGTTCTTC.